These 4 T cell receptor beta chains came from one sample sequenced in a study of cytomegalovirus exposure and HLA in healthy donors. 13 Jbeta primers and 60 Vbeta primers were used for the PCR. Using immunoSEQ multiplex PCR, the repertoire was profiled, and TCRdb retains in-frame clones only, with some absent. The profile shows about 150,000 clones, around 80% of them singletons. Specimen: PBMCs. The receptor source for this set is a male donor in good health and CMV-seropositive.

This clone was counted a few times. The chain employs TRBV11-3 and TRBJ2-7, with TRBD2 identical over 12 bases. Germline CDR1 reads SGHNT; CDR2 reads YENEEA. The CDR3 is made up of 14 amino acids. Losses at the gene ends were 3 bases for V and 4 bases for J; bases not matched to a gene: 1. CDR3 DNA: TGTGCCAGCAGCTTGACTAGCGGGAGATACGAGCAGTACTTC. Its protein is CASSLTSGRYEQYF.

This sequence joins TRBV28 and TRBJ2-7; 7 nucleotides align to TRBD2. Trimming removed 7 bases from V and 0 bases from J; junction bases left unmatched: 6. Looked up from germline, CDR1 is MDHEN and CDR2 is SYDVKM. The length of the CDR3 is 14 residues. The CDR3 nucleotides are TGTGCCAGCACTCGCACTAGCGACTCCTACGAGCAGTACTTC. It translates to CASTRTSDSYEQYF.

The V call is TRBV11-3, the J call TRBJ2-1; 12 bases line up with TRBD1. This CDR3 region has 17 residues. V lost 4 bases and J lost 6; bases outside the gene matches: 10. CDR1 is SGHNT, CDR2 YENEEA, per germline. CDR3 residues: CASSSPAGQGASNEQFF. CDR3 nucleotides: TGTGCCAGCAGCTCCCCCGCGGGACAGGGGGCTAGCAATGAGCAGTTCTTC.

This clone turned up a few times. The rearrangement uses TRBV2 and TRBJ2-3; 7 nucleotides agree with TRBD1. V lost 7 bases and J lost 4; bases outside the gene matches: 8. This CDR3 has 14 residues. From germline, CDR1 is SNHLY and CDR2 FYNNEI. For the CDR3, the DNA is TGTGCCAGCATTTTTATGACAGGGCCAGATACGCAGTATTTT. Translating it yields CASIFMTGPDTQYF.